The following is a TCR beta chain sequence with its context. Its matching antigen is unknown. Treatment here: some 19 received Ad26.COV2.S at low or high dose, single or two shots; 5 received placebo; per-sample allocation not given. Each sample was drawn 63 days after the first injection (of vaccine or placebo). The sample belongs to a study of Ad26.COV2.S vaccination and SARS-CoV-2 variants. Whole-study context: Once, or twice with 56 days between doses, Ad26.COV2.S was given intramuscularly. Findings and limits, study-wide: Among vaccine recipients, spike-specific TCR breadth exceeded that of placebo recipients.

Trimming removed 8 bases at V and 3 bases at J, with 16 bases between. The CDR3 has 14 residues. CDR1 WSHSY and CDR2 SAAADI come from the germline V gene. TCRdb's table, derived via immunoSEQ multiplex PCR, lists solely in-frame clones and lacks some. The table records under 300,000 clones, around 85% of them present only once. The sequence was collected from a person aged 18 to 65 who received the Ad26.COV2.S COVID-19 vaccine or a placebo. The chain carries TRBV10-2 and TRBJ1-2, with a possible D match to TRBD1 (5 bases). Sequenced here: peripheral blood, sampled in a trial of Ad26.COV2.S vaccine versus placebo. CDR3 sequence reads: CASLGQRTHYGYTF. The CDR3, as DNA: TGCGCCAGCCTGGGGCAGCGAACACACTATGGCTACACCTTC.